This T cell receptor beta chain was identified during a study of T cell changes during pregnancy in multiple sclerosis. The assay was immunoSEQ multiplex PCR, and TCRdb's table has in-frame clones only and misses some. This sample has tens of thousands of clones, with roughly 90% found just once. V dropped 6 bases and J dropped 8 bases, with 7 bases sitting between them. Per germline, CDR1 MNHEY and CDR2 SMNVEV (reference sequence). This CDR3 has 10 amino acids. The clonotype was recovered from a female donor in good health, enrolled as a control in a pregnancy study. This chain connects TRBV27 to TRBJ1-2; D is unclear. This specimen was peripheral blood, taken after pregnancy. CDR3 amino acids: CASSGIGYTF. CDR3 bases: TGTGCCAGCAGCGGGATCGGCTACACCTTC.